The 29 T cell receptor beta chains below come from one sample, sequenced in a study of blood T cell repertoires in COVID-19. Repertoires were generated with immunoSEQ multiplex PCR, while TCRdb's copy carries only in-frame clones and drops some. The repertoire holds 200,000 to 250,000 clones, with approximately 80% as singletons. Specimen: peripheral blood. The receptors were sampled from a man aged 25-40 years with active or convalescent COVID-19.

This chain connects TRBV4-3 to TRBJ2-1; D may be TRBD1 (6 bases). The CDR3 is 16 amino acids. Germline lookup yields CDR1 LGHNA and CDR2 YSLEER. Trimming took 1 base from V and 7 from J, leaving 17 bases between them. Written as DNA, the CDR3 is TGCGCCAGCAGCCAAGTCGGTGGGGGCCGCGGGAATGAGCAGTTCTTC. It codes for CASSQVGGGRGNEQFF.

This clone was recorded once. This chain connects TRBV5-1 to TRBJ2-5; no definite D call. Germline-derived CDR1 and CDR2 are SGHRS and YFSETQ. V lost 1 base, J lost 5 bases, and 6 bases lay in between. The CDR3 totals 12 residues. CDR3 DNA sequence: TGCGCCAGCAGCTTGCCCGCGGAGACCCAGTACTTC. Residues: CASSLPAETQYF.

The V call is TRBV7-2, the J call TRBJ2-3; the match to TRBD2 covers 12 bases. From germline, CDR1 is SGHTA and CDR2 FQGNSA. The ends lost 6 bases at V and 3 bases at J; junction bases unmatched: 10. This CDR3 contains 17 residues. CDR3 loop: CASSQLAGGGWTDTQYF. CDR3 sequence (DNA): TGTGCCAGCAGTCAACTAGCGGGAGGCGGTTGGACAGATACGCAGTATTTT.

The V and J genes are TRBV24-1 and TRBJ1-2; 7 positions agree with TRBD1. Germline V gives CDR1 KGHDR, CDR2 SFDVKD. V lost 1 base and J lost 4; bases outside the gene matches: 5. The CDR3 extends over 15 amino acids. The CDR3 here is CATSDLRAGGYGYTF. CDR3 sequence (DNA): TGTGCCACCAGTGATTTAAGGGCAGGGGGCTATGGCTACACCTTC.

This chain links TRBV7-2 with TRBJ2-2; D is unresolved. The CDR3 runs 14 residues. Germline V CDR1 and CDR2: SGHTA, FQGNSA. V was pared by 1 base and J by 5 bases, with 8 bases between. CDR3 sequence: CASSLGLVTGELFF. CDR3 nucleotides: TGTGCCAGCAGCTTAGGACTTGTGACCGGGGAGCTGTTTTTT.

This clone was detected only once. For the CDR3, the DNA is TGCGCCAGCAGCCGCACGGAGACCGGGGAGCTGTTTTTT. Translated: CASSRTETGELFF. This chain connects TRBV5-1 to TRBJ2-2; D not resolved. CDR3 length: 13 residues. V was cut by 4 bases and J by 5 bases, with 9 bases left in between. Germline V gene sequence: CDR1 SGHRS, CDR2 YFSETQ.

This chain connects TRBV6-5 to TRBJ2-3; 12 nucleotides align to TRBD2. Germline V gives CDR1 MNHEY, CDR2 SVGAGI. J lost 6 bases, V lost 0 bases, and 4 bases had no gene match. CDR3 length equals 16 residues. CDR3 protein: CASSYSMTSGSDTQYF. In DNA form, the CDR3 reads TGTGCCAGCAGTTACTCAATGACTAGCGGGAGTGATACGCAGTATTTT.

The rearrangement uses TRBV2 and TRBJ1-2; maybe TRBD1 (5 bases). The CDR3 totals 15 residues. V lost 5 bases, J lost 1 base, and 14 bases lay in between. Germline V gives CDR1 SNHLY, CDR2 FYNNEI. As DNA, the CDR3 is TGTGCCAGCAGTCAAGGACAAAGGTTTAACTATGGCTACACCTTC. Amino acid sequence: CASSQGQRFNYGYTF.

This clone turned up a few times. The chain is built from TRBV30 and TRBJ1-6; 7 nucleotides match TRBD1. The CDR3 spans 15 residues. Germline loops: CDR1 GTSNPN, CDR2 SVGIG (reference sequence). V dropped 2 bases and J dropped 2; count of bases not matched to a gene: 3. CDR3 in DNA: TGTGCCTGGAGTAACAGGGGCGCCTATAATTCACCCCTCCACTTT. It is translated as CAWSNRGAYNSPLHF. The variable domain in full, completed from reference TRBV30 and TRBJ1-6, reads SQTIHQWPATLVQPVGSPLSLECTVEGTSNPNLYWYRQAAGRGLQLLFYSVGIGQISSEVPQNLSASRPQDRQFILSSKKLLLSDSGFYLCAWSNRGAYNSPLHFGNGTRLTVT.

The chain recombines TRBV5-4 with TRBJ2-7, with 8 bases lining up with TRBD1. The germline gives CDR1 SGHNT, CDR2 YYREEE (reference sequence). The CDR3 consists of 15 residues. Losses at the gene ends were 1 base for V and 6 bases for J; bases not matched to a gene: 9. In DNA, the CDR3 is TGTGCCAGCAGCTTGTTTCAGGGGGCCTATACCGAGCAGTACTTC. It specifies CASSLFQGAYTEQYF.

The rearrangement uses TRBV27 and TRBJ2-7; D is unclear. The V end lost 7 bases, the J end lost 4 bases, and 17 bases lay between the germline ends. The V gene's germline CDR1 is MNHEY and CDR2 SMNVEV (reference sequence). The CDR3 is 14 amino acids. As DNA, the CDR3 is TGTGCCAGCAAGGTTGGGCCGTCTTCTTACGAGCAGTACTTC. Amino acids: CASKVGPSSYEQYF.

The genes are TRBV12-3 or TRBV12-4 and TRBJ1-1, with D hard to call. V was pared by 3 bases and J by 11 bases, with 16 bases between. The CDR3 spans 13 residues. The CDR3 sequence is CASSFGSFEEAFF. The CDR3 bases are TGTGCCAGCAGTTTTGGTTCCTTTGAAGAGGCTTTCTTT.

Only one count was recorded for this clone. V gene TRBV6-5 combines with J gene TRBJ1-5, with 9 bases identical to TRBD1. The CDR3 extends over 15 amino acids. Germline V CDR1 and CDR2: MNHEY, SVGAGI. V was clipped by 6 bases and J by 8 bases; unmatched bases: 11. This CDR3 reads CASRATGGPGEPQHF. As DNA, the CDR3 is TGTGCCAGCAGAGCAACAGGGGGCCCTGGTGAGCCCCAGCATTTT.

The chain carries TRBV30 and TRBJ1-2; D is unresolved. This CDR3 is 12 amino acids long. Trimming pared 0 bases from V and 8 bases from J, leaving 10 bases between. From germline, CDR1 is GTSNPN and CDR2 SVGIG (reference sequence). The CDR3 is CAWSVRVGGYTF. The CDR3 DNA sequence: TGTGCCTGGAGTGTACGGGTCGGAGGCTACACCTTC.

V gene TRBV7-2 combines with J gene TRBJ2-3; 10 nucleotides align to TRBD2. CDR3 length: 18 residues. The germline V gene encodes CDR1 SGHTA and CDR2 FQGNSA. Losses at the gene ends were 2 bases for V and 0 bases for J; bases not matched to a gene: 8. The CDR3 sequence: CASSLKILAGASTDTQYF. The CDR3, as DNA: TGTGCCAGCAGCTTAAAAATCCTAGCGGGGGCTAGCACAGATACGCAGTATTTT.

The chain recombines TRBV2 with TRBJ1-3; possibly TRBD1 for D (6 bases). V gave up 6 bases and J gave up 0 bases, with 12 bases separating them. CDR3 length equals 15 residues. The germline gives CDR1 SNHLY, CDR2 FYNNEI. Here the CDR3 reads CASRVQGSSGNTIYF. The CDR3 DNA sequence: TGTGCCAGCAGGGTACAGGGATCCTCTGGAAACACCATATATTTT.

The chain is built from TRBV5-8 and TRBJ1-1; TRBD1 aligns across 7 bases. From germline, CDR1 is SGHTS and CDR2 YDEGEE. This CDR3 spans 14 amino acids. V was pared by 5 bases and J by 0 bases, with 4 bases of the junction left unmatched. CDR3 in amino acids: CASRVRGLNTEAFF. The CDR3 coding sequence is TGTGCCAGCAGAGTCAGGGGGTTGAACACTGAAGCTTTCTTT.

This sequence joins TRBV18 and TRBJ2-7, with D perhaps TRBD2 (6 bases). Per the germline V gene, CDR1 is KGHSH and CDR2 is LQKENI. V lost 8 bases, J lost 2 bases, and 13 bases lay in between. This CDR3 contains 13 residues. For the CDR3, the DNA is TGTGCCAGCACGGGGGAGCCTACCTACGAGCAGTACTTC. Translation: CASTGEPTYEQYF. The full variable domain, rest sourced from reference TRBV18 and TRBJ2-7, is NAGVMQNPRHLVRRRGQEARLRCSPMKGHSHVYWYRQLPEEGLKFMVYLQKENIIDESGMPKERFSAEFPKEGPSILRIQQVVRGDSAAYFCASTGEPTYEQYFGPGTRLTVT.

The CDR3 nucleotides are TGTGCCAGTAGTTCCCTCTCCCGGGACAGGGATACAGATACGCAGTATTTT. Its protein product is CASSSLSRDRDTDTQYF. V gene TRBV19 combines with J gene TRBJ2-3; TRBD1 agrees at 9 bases. The CDR3 consists of 17 residues. Unmatched junction bases numbered 12, after V lost 5 bases and J lost 3 bases. Germline CDR1 LNHDA, CDR2 SQIVND (reference sequence).

The rearrangement joins TRBV30 to TRBJ2-7; D unresolved. Germline V gives CDR1 GTSNPN, CDR2 SVGIG (reference sequence). V shed 0 bases and J shed 0 bases, with 15 bases lying between them. The CDR3 extends over 16 amino acids. This CDR3 is CAWSVWVGLSSYEQYF. In nucleotides, the CDR3 is TGTGCCTGGAGTGTATGGGTGGGCCTGAGCTCCTACGAGCAGTACTTC.

The rearrangement links TRBV18 to TRBJ2-7; 8 bases fit TRBD1. CDR3 length: 13 amino acids. Trimming took 2 bases from V and 7 from J; bases not matched to a gene: 4. The germline CDR1 and CDR2 sequences are KGHSH and LQKENI. The CDR3 sequence: CASSPKTGAEQYF. In nucleotides, the CDR3 is TGTGCCAGCTCACCAAAGACAGGGGCTGAGCAGTACTTC. Using reference TRBV18 and TRBJ2-7 for the parts outside the CDR3, the full variable domain is NAGVMQNPRHLVRRRGQEARLRCSPMKGHSHVYWYRQLPEEGLKFMVYLQKENIIDESGMPKERFSAEFPKEGPSILRIQQVVRGDSAAYFCASSPKTGAEQYFGPGTRLTVT.

This rearrangement joins TRBV29-1 to TRBJ2-1; perhaps TRBD2 as D (7 bases). CDR3 length: 12 residues. Germline values: CDR1 SQVTM, CDR2 ANQGSEA. The V end was cut by 7 bases, the J end by 8 bases, with 15 bases between. CDR3 region: CSAAVGGHEQFF. CDR3 DNA sequence: TGCAGCGCCGCTGTGGGGGGGCATGAGCAGTTCTTC.

The V and J genes are TRBV7-2 and TRBJ2-3, with TRBD1 as a possible D gene (6 bases). V was shortened by 3 bases and J by 8 bases, with 21 bases between the two germline ends. The CDR3 is 16 residues long. Germline V gene sequence: CDR1 SGHTA, CDR2 FQGNSA. CDR3 nucleotides: TGTGCCAGCAGCTTCCGACAGCAGGGGCCATCAGGTACGCAGTATTTT. Amino acids: CASSFRQQGPSGTQYF.

V is TRBV11-3 and J is TRBJ1-5; D is unresolved. V was clipped by 0 bases and J by 0 bases, with 15 bases between them. Germline V gene lookup returns CDR1 SGHNT and CDR2 YENEEA. CDR3 length: 18 amino acids. CDR3 amino acids: CASSLDRGARYSNQPQHF. The CDR3 DNA is TGTGCCAGCAGCTTAGACCGGGGAGCCAGGTATAGCAATCAGCCCCAGCATTTT.

This rearrangement joins TRBV6-6 to TRBJ1-2; D unresolved. Germline V gene data show CDR1 as MNHNY and CDR2 as SVGAGI (reference sequence). The germline V and J ends were trimmed by 0 bases and 7 bases, with 9 bases remaining between them. There are 13 residues in the CDR3. CDR3 sequence: CASSYSRGFGYTF. DNA for the CDR3: TGTGCCAGCAGTTACTCGAGAGGGTTTGGCTACACCTTC.

The chain combines TRBV6-4 with TRBJ1-3; D gene ambiguous. The CDR3 is 13 residues long. V was cut by 8 bases and J by 4 bases, with 12 bases left in between. The germline V gene has CDR1 MRHNA and CDR2 SNTAGT. The CDR3 nucleotides are TGTGCCAGCCCTTCGGGGTCCGGAAACACCATATATTTT. This gives the protein CASPSGSGNTIYF.

This clone occurred once. The chain joins TRBV11-2 to TRBJ1-3, with D perhaps TRBD1 (6 bases). Germline lookup yields CDR1 SGHAT and CDR2 FQNNGV. The V gene lost 1 base and the J gene lost 0 bases, with 10 bases spanning the gap. The CDR3 runs 16 residues. CDR3 nucleotides: TGTGCCAGCAGCTTAGTACCAGGGGCCTCTGGAAACACCATATATTTT. This encodes CASSLVPGASGNTIYF.

This clone occurred once. The CDR3 bases are TGTGCCAGCAGCCTTTACAATCAGCCCCAGCATTTT. Translation: CASSLYNQPQHF. The chain is built from TRBV7-8 and TRBJ1-5; the D is unclear. The germline CDR1 and CDR2 sequences are SGHVS and FQNEAQ. The CDR3 length is 12 residues. V was trimmed by 5 bases and J by 3 bases, leaving 5 bases between them.

The chain employs TRBV18 and TRBJ2-3, with TRBD2 identical over 7 bases. After removal of 3 bases from V and 2 bases from J, the junction contained 5 bases not matched to a gene. Germline V CDR1 and CDR2: KGHSH, LQKENI. This CDR3 comprises 15 residues. CDR3 bases: TGTGCCAGCTCACCCTGGGGGGGGATCACAGATACGCAGTATTTT. The encoded protein is CASSPWGGITDTQYF.